Sequencing of this T cell receptor (beta chain) was carried out in a study of blood T cells in healthy people across ages. Study details: Capturing about one barcoded beta molecule per two T cells was achieved by template switching.

The study recruited healthy Caucasian donors from Russia who were aged about 6 to 100. Each sample provided at least 5.5 micrograms of extracted total RNA. Next came a second PCR, run for roughly 6 to 11 cycles, which used a sample-barcoded 5' primer along with a J-beta primer mix. TCRdb itself ran the 5' RACE reads through MiXCR, one entry per CDR3 protein. The sample has 1.5 million to 2 million distinct CDR3 sequences; around 40% are singletons. This clonotype appeared a few times. The CDR3 runs to 15 residues. V was clipped by 5 bases and J by 8 bases, with 19 bases between them. Sequences were obtained from blood. The receptor was derived from a human donor in good health. This chain joins TRBV12-3 or TRBV12-4 and TRBJ2-1; D not resolved. CDR3: CASSPHPRPWDEQFF. The CDR3 nucleotides read TGTGCCAGCAGTCCGCACCCCAGACCCTGGGATGAGCAGTTCTTC.